The clone carrying this TCR beta chain was observed a handful of times. The data originate from a study of T cells in Graves' hyperthyroidism and ophthalmopathy. CDR1 is DFQATT and CDR2 is SNEGSKA in the germline V gene (reference sequence). The CDR3 consists of 15 residues. Trimming took off 6 bases at V and 1 base at J, with 13 bases between the two ends. The TCR beta CDR3 regions underwent amplification using RNA transcripts as the source. The HTBI primer set was used in a first-round RT-PCR of the TCR CDR3. TCRdb re-derived calls from the multiplex PCR reads in MiXCR, one entry per CDR3 protein. This sample has around 700,000 distinct CDR3 sequences, with around 20% found just once.

The receptor was derived from a woman in her forties or fifties with Graves' hyperthyroidism that later progressed to Graves' ophthalmopathy. The sequenced material came from blood. The chain carries TRBV20-1 and TRBJ1-6; weak D call: TRBD1 (5 bases). In nucleotides, the CDR3 is TGCAGTGCGAAACAGGAGGATTCCTATAATTCACCCCTCCACTTT. Translation gives CSAKQEDSYNSPLHF.